In this sample, the clone carrying this T cell receptor beta chain turned up once. Its antigen is undetermined. The assay was immunoSEQ multiplex PCR, and TCRdb's table has in-frame clones only and misses some. The sample contains some 80,000 clones, roughly 86% of which appear only once. This specimen comes from a study of OX40 agonist ivuxolimab in advanced cancers. Study-wide results and caveats: Compared with CD4+, CD8+ T cells on average had more expanded clones. Clonal expansion by week 6 occurred in CD4+ and CD8+ blood T cells (at 0.1 to 3.0 mg/kg).

Trimming removed 5 bases from V and 1 base from J, with 8 bases in between. CDR3 size: 13 residues. The V gene's germline CDR1 is SGHNT and CDR2 YENEEA. The sequences come from CD4+ or CD8+ T cells sorted from blood, collected in a trial of the OX40 agonist ivuxolimab. V and J are TRBV11-3 and TRBJ1-1; no firm D call. The origin of this receptor is an adult with an advanced solid tumor such as melanoma, head and neck, liver or kidney cancer. The CDR3 region has the DNA TGTGCCAGCAGCCTAAGGCGGAACACTGAAGCTTTCTTT. Its translation: CASSLRRNTEAFF.